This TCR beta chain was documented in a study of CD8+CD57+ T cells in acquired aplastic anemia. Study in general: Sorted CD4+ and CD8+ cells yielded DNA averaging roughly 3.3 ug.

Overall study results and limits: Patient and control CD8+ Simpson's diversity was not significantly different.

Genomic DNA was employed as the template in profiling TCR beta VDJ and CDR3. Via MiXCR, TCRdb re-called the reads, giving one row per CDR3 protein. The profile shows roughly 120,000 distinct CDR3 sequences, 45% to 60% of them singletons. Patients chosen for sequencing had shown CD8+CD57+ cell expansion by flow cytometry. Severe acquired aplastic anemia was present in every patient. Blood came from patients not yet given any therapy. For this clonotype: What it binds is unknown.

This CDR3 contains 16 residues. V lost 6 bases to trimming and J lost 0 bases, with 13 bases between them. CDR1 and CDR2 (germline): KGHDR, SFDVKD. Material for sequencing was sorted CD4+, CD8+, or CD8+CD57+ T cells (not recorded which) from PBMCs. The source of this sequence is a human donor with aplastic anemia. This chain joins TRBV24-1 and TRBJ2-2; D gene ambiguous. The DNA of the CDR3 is TGTGCCACCAGTCCGACAAGTTACGCGAACACCGGGGAGCTGTTTTTT. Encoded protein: CATSPTSYANTGELFF.